Following are 8 T cell receptor beta chains from one sample sequenced in a study of read filtering for tumor transcriptome and immune sequencing. Molecular barcoded adaptors covering alpha/delta and beta/gamma chains were used on 400 ng RNA. TCRdb redid the calling of the reads with MiXCR, one entry per CDR3 protein. This table holds about 86,000 distinct CDR3 sequences, roughly an eighth found once. What was sequenced was a population of CD138-negative cells sorted from bone marrow. Source of these receptors: a donor at least 40 years old with multiple myeloma.

This chain links TRBV29-1 with TRBJ2-5, with TRBD1 identical over 10 bases. V lost 3 bases, J lost 7 bases, and 5 bases stayed unmatched. Germline V gives CDR1 SQVTM, CDR2 ANQGSEA. This CDR3 has 13 residues. CDR3 DNA sequence: TGCAGCGTTGACCTGACAGGGGGCGTGACCCAGTACTTC. Encoded protein: CSVDLTGGVTQYF.

This clonotype was picked up a small number of times. The chain links TRBV12-3 or TRBV12-4 to TRBJ2-2; D perhaps matches TRBD1 (6 bases). V was shortened by 3 bases and J by 3 bases, with 11 bases between the two germline ends. This CDR3 has 15 amino acids. The CDR3 sequence is CASSLGSGDTGELFF. The CDR3 nucleotides read TGTGCCAGCAGTTTGGGCTCAGGGGACACCGGGGAGCTGTTTTTT.

The chain is built from TRBV5-1 and TRBJ2-7; weak D call: TRBD1 (6 bases). CDR1 is SGHRS and CDR2 is YFSETQ in the germline V gene. Trimming removed 1 base from V and 0 bases from J, with 14 bases in between. This CDR3 region has 16 residues. CDR3 protein: CASSLSRTASSYEQYF. In DNA, the CDR3 is TGCGCCAGCAGCTTGTCTCGGACAGCAAGCTCCTACGAGCAGTACTTC.

This clonotype was counted at least ten times. V and J are TRBV20-1 and TRBJ2-5, with 11 bases identical to TRBD2. The ends lost 6 bases at V and 7 bases at J; junction bases unmatched: 16. The germline CDR1 and CDR2 sequences are DFQATT and SNEGSKA (reference sequence). The CDR3 covers 16 residues. The CDR3 loop is CSAEDPGTSGAGTQYF. The CDR3 DNA reads as TGCAGTGCGGAAGATCCCGGGACTAGCGGTGCGGGGACCCAGTACTTC.

This clonotype was detected many times. The rearrangement joins TRBV7-9 to TRBJ1-1; D uncertain. The CDR3 runs 12 residues. The germline V and J ends were trimmed by 0 bases and 6 bases, with 5 bases remaining between them. The germline CDR1 and CDR2 sequences are SEHNR and FQNEAQ (reference sequence). The CDR3: CASSLAGPEAFF. CDR3 coding DNA: TGTGCCAGCAGCTTAGCCGGACCTGAAGCTTTCTTT.

This clonotype was counted many times. The chain employs TRBV20-1 and TRBJ2-7; TRBD2 agrees at 8 bases. Trimming cost V 6 bases and J 3 bases; bases outside gene matches: 10. Germline lookup yields CDR1 DFQATT and CDR2 SNEGSKA (reference sequence). The CDR3 loop spans 14 amino acids. The CDR3 bases are TGCAGTGCGCCGCGACCGGGACTAGGCTACGAGCAGTACTTC. Translated, it gives CSAPRPGLGYEQYF.

This clonotype has at least ten counts. V usage is TRBV25-1 and J usage is TRBJ2-5; D call uncertain. The CDR3 totals 12 residues. Germline values: CDR1 MGHDK, CDR2 SYGVNS. With 7 bases removed from V and 2 bases from J, the gap between germline ends came to 8 bases. CDR3: CASTKGQETQYF. The CDR3 DNA reads TGTGCCAGCACCAAGGGACAAGAGACCCAGTACTTC.

This clonotype was observed many times. The gene calls are TRBV12-3 or TRBV12-4 and TRBJ1-1; D possibly corresponds to TRBD1 (5 bases). Trimming removed 8 bases from V and 0 bases from J, with 10 bases in between. This CDR3 is built from 13 residues. The CDR3 protein is CASRGSLNTEAFF. For the CDR3, the DNA is TGTGCCAGCCGGGGCAGTTTGAACACTGAAGCTTTCTTT.